Following are 19 T cell receptor beta chains from one sample sequenced in a study of identical twins (dated by TCRdb to 2016 to 2017). Libraries were prepared through 5' RACE. Sequenced on an Illumina HiSeq 2000. The public reads were quality trimmed at Q25 with fastp and then assembled into clones with MiXCR by TCRdb, keeping productive beta chains. Rows are combined by CDR3 protein, so each entry shows the most common genes and DNA. For this sample the table gives 400,000 or so distinct CDR3 sequences, of which approximately 8.8% were detected only once. Around 8.6% of the sample belongs to the ten largest clones. The sequenced sample was naive T cells sorted from blood. The cell subset or site tag for this specimen amounts to: cells isolated with a human naive T-cell isolation kit. The receptors were sampled from a woman aged 45-59 years in good health.

This clonotype was observed a few times. The chain carries TRBV7-3 and TRBJ1-1; 7 bases fit TRBD1. Germline V gene lookup returns CDR1 SGHTA and CDR2 FQGTGA. The CDR3 has 15 amino acids. J was trimmed by 4 bases and V by 0 bases; bases with no gene match: 5. Here the CDR3 reads CASSLTTGSITEAFF. The DNA of the CDR3 is TGTGCCAGCAGCTTAACGACAGGGTCGATCACTGAAGCTTTCTTT. The variable domain in full, with the rest retrieved from reference TRBV7-3 and TRBJ1-1, is GAGVSQTPSNKVTEKGKYVELRCDPISGHTALYWYRQSLGQGPEFLIYFQGTGAADDSGLPNDRFFAVRPEGSVSTLKIQRTERGDSAVYLCASSLTTGSITEAFFGQGTRLTVV.

This clonotype has a handful of counts. The J gene is TRBJ2-2, the V gene TRBV12-3 or TRBV12-4, with TRBD1 matching over 9 bases. V lost 5 bases to trimming and J lost 6 bases; unmatched junction nucleotides: 4. CDR3 size: 14 residues. The CDR3 reads CASSTGGRAGELFF. CDR3 in DNA: TGTGCCAGCAGTACAGGGGGCCGGGCCGGGGAGCTGTTTTTT.

On this clonotype: A much larger clone lies a single base off, so this may be a read error. This chain joins TRBV29-1 and TRBJ1-2, with 7 nucleotides matching TRBD1. The length of the CDR3 is 14 residues. Germline V gene data show CDR1 as SQVTM and CDR2 as ANQGSEA. The CDR3 protein is CSVVVTGIDYGDTF. For the CDR3, the DNA is TGCAGCGTTGTGGTGACAGGGATAGACTATGGCGACACCTTC.

This clonotype was seen more than once but under ten times. V is TRBV12-3 or TRBV12-4 and J is TRBJ2-3; 8 bases map to TRBD1. V lost 6 bases, J lost 6 bases, and 11 bases stayed unmatched. The CDR3 runs 15 residues. The CDR3 nucleotides read TGTGCCAGCAGCCCTACAGGGGGTTCACGCGATACGCAGTATTTT. Protein: CASSPTGGSRDTQYF.

The rearrangement joins TRBV5-1 to TRBJ2-5, with TRBD1 as a possible D gene (6 bases). CDR3 length equals 15 residues. The V gene's germline CDR1 is SGHRS and CDR2 YFSETQ. Trimming took off 5 bases at V and 2 bases at J, with 16 bases between the two ends. CDR3 protein: CASSLTPGVQETQYF. The DNA for the CDR3 is TGCGCCAGCAGTTTAACCCCAGGGGTACAAGAGACCCAGTACTTC.

This clonotype was seen only a few times. The chain couples TRBV7-6 to TRBJ1-1, with 8 bases that match TRBD1. J lost 3 bases, V lost 6 bases, and 6 bases had no gene match. The CDR3 covers 14 residues. Looked up from germline, CDR1 is SGHVS and CDR2 is FNYEAQ. For the CDR3, the DNA is TGTGCCAGCAGAGGACAGGGCCGGTACACTGAAGCTTTCTTT. Its translation: CASRGQGRYTEAFF.

This clonotype occurred many times. V and J are TRBV9 and TRBJ2-1; a weak D match, TRBD2 (6 bases). The CDR3 runs 19 residues. Trimming left V 0 bases short and J 0 bases short, with 19 bases between. CDR1 is SGDLS and CDR2 is YYNGEE in the germline V gene. The CDR3 region is CASSVGWGGRGSSYNEQFF. The CDR3 DNA reads TGTGCCAGCAGCGTAGGATGGGGTGGTCGGGGGAGCTCCTACAATGAGCAGTTCTTC.

In this sample, this clonotype turned up many times. The chain links TRBV4-1 to TRBJ2-7; 8 nucleotides align to TRBD1. V dropped 6 bases and J dropped 4; count of bases not matched to a gene: 17. The CDR3 has 17 amino acids. CDR1 MGHRA and CDR2 YSYEKL come from the germline V gene. The CDR3 coding sequence is TGCGCCAGCAGTCATGGCCAGGGGGCCAGTAGCTCATACGAGCAGTACTTC. Translation: CASSHGQGASSSYEQYF.

This clonotype has a count of ten or more. A junction end diverges from the germline sequence, so it may reflect a read error. The chain combines TRBV7-7 with TRBJ2-2, with 10 bases aligning to TRBD1. The CDR3 totals 17 residues. CDR1 is SSHAT and CDR2 is FNYEAQ in the germline V gene (reference sequence). CDR3 residues: CASSSTLLTGGPGELFF. The CDR3 coding sequence is TGTGCTAGCAGCTCAACGCTCCTGACAGGGGGCCCCGGGGAGCTGTTTTTT.

This rearrangement joins TRBV12-3 or TRBV12-4 to TRBJ2-7, with D hard to call. The length of the CDR3 is 13 residues. V lost 5 bases and J lost 4, with 12 bases in between. CDR3 residues: CASSPAARYEQYF. For the CDR3, the DNA is TGTGCCAGCAGTCCCGCGGCTAGGTACGAGCAGTACTTC.

This clonotype has at least ten counts. The CDR3 region is CSVLLAGVVDTQYF. CDR3 nucleotide sequence: TGCAGCGTCCTGCTAGCGGGAGTTGTAGATACGCAGTATTTT. J is TRBJ2-3 and V is TRBV29-1; 10 nucleotides match TRBD2. The length of the CDR3 is 14 residues. The V gene's germline CDR1 is SQVTM and CDR2 ANQGSEA. Losses at the gene ends were 6 bases for V and 5 bases for J; bases not matched to a gene: 8.

This chain links TRBV5-1 with TRBJ2-5; TRBD1 is a possible D gene (6 bases). CDR1 is SGHRS, CDR2 YFSETQ, per germline. The V end lost 4 bases, the J end lost 2 bases, and 18 bases lay between the germline ends. The CDR3 has 16 residues. DNA of the CDR3: TGCGCCAGCAGCACTGGACAGCCTGGGGTTCAAGAGACCCAGTACTTC. This codes for CASSTGQPGVQETQYF. Based on the CDR3 plus reference TRBV5-1 and TRBJ2-5, the full variable domain is KAGVTQTPRYLIKTRGQQVTLSCSPISGHRSVSWYQQTPGQGLQFLFEYFSETQRNKGNFPGRFSGRQFSNSRSEMNVSTLELGDSALYLCASSTGQPGVQETQYFGPGTRLLVL.

This clonotype has ten or more counts. The chain combines TRBV5-1 with TRBJ2-3; D gene ambiguous. Germline CDR1 and CDR2: SGHRS and YFSETQ. The germline V and J ends were trimmed by 0 bases and 2 bases, with 7 bases remaining between them. The CDR3 runs to 14 residues. The CDR3 loop reads CASSLGWNTDTQYF. The CDR3 DNA sequence: TGCGCCAGCAGCTTGGGGTGGAACACAGATACGCAGTATTTT.

This clonotype was found many times. CDR3 nucleotide sequence: TGTGCCAGCAGTTTGAACTTACGGCGGGAGGCCCGGGACAATGAGCAGTTCTTC. Translation gives CASSLNLRREARDNEQFF. The chain joins TRBV28 to TRBJ2-1, with TRBD2 matching 8 bases. The junction had 15 bases not matched to a gene; V was cut back by 3 bases and J by 5 bases. Germline V gene data show CDR1 as MDHEN and CDR2 as SYDVKM. The CDR3 sequence is 18 residues long. The full variable domain, rest sourced from reference TRBV28 and TRBJ2-1, is DVKVTQSSRYLVKRTGEKVFLECVQDMDHENMFWYRQDPGLGLRLIYFSYDVKMKEKGDIPEGYSVSREKKERFSLILESASTNQTSMYLCASSLNLRREARDNEQFFGPGTRLTVL.

This clonotype was detected many times. The V gene is TRBV4-1, the J gene TRBJ2-4; weak D call: TRBD1 (5 bases). V was trimmed by 3 bases and J by 4 bases, leaving 19 bases between them. The CDR3 runs to 17 residues. Germline CDR1 is MGHRA and CDR2 is YSYEKL. CDR3 sequence reads: CASSQVSVRQKKNIQYF. CDR3 bases: TGCGCCAGCAGCCAGGTCTCCGTCAGACAGAAAAAAAACATTCAGTACTTC.

This clonotype occurred a few times. J is TRBJ2-5 and V is TRBV12-3 or TRBV12-4, with 8 bases that match TRBD1. V shed 2 bases, J shed 2 bases, and the junction held 7 bases outside the gene matches. This CDR3 spans 16 amino acids. CDR3 nucleotide sequence: TGTGCCAGCAGTTTACTCACCGGGACAGGACAAGAGACCCAGTACTTC. It translates to CASSLLTGTGQETQYF.

At least ten counts were recorded for this clonotype. This chain joins TRBV29-1 and TRBJ1-5, with no clear D. CDR3 length: 13 amino acids. Trimming left V 8 bases short and J 0 bases short, with 11 bases between. Germline V CDR1 and CDR2: SQVTM, ANQGSEA. The CDR3 DNA sequence: TGCAGCCCCCCCGGTAGTAGCAATCAGCCCCAGCATTTT. Protein: CSPPGSSNQPQHF.

This clonotype was detected ten times or more. The CDR3 DNA reads TGCAGTGCTCGTCCCCACGGGCCATACAATGAGCAGTTCTTC. Encoded protein: CSARPHGPYNEQFF. The chain recombines TRBV20-1 with TRBJ2-1, with D unresolved. The CDR3 is 14 amino acids. Trimming cost V 5 bases and J 4 bases, with 15 bases left between them. Germline loops: CDR1 DFQATT, CDR2 SNEGSKA (reference sequence).

This clonotype has a handful of counts. This CDR3 reads CASSLGGQEKNEQFF. In DNA form, the CDR3 reads TGTGCCAGCAGCCTAGGGGGACAGGAGAAGAATGAGCAGTTCTTC. This sequence joins TRBV7-8 and TRBJ2-1; 8 nucleotides agree with TRBD1. Germline-derived CDR1 and CDR2 are SGHVS and FQNEAQ. V shed 5 bases, J shed 7 bases, and the junction held 10 bases outside the gene matches. The CDR3 sequence is 15 residues long.